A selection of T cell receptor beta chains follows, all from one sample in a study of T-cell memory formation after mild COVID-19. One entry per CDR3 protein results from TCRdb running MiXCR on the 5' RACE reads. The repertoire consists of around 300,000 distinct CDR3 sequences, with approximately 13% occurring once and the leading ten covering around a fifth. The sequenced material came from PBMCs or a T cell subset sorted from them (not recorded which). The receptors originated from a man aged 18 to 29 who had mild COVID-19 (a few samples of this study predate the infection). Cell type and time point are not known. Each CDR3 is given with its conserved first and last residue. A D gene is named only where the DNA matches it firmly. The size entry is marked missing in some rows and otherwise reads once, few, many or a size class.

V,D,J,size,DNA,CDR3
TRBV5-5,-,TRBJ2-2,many,TGTGCCAGCAGCTCGTTTTTGGACAGTAACACCGGGGAGCTGTTTTTT,CASSSFLDSNTGELFF
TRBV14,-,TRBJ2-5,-,TGTGCCAGCAGTCGGCGGGTAGAGACCCAGTACTTC,CASSRRVETQYF
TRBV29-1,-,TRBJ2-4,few,TGCAGCGCAAAAGAGTCGGACAACAACATTCAGTACTTC,CSAKESDNNIQYF
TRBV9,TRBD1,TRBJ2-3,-,TGTGCCAGCAGCGCCTACCGGGACAGGGCACCAGATACGCAGTATTTT,CASSAYRDRAPDTQYF
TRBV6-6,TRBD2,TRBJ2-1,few,TGTGCCAGCATCTCATCGGGACTAGCGGGGTTCACCTACAATGAGCAGTTCTTC,CASISSGLAGFTYNEQFF
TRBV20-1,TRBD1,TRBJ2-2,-,TGCAGTGCTAGGACAGGGGACACCGGGGAGCTGTTTTTT,CSARTGDTGELFF
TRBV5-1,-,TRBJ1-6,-,TGCGCCAGCAGCCGACTTGGGGTGGTTAATTCACCCCTCCACTTT,CASSRLGVVNSPLHF
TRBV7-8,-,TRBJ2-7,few,TGTGCCAGCAGCACCCGACCTATGTACGAGCAGTACTTC,CASSTRPMYEQYF
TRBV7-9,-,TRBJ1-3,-,TGTGCCAGCAGCTTATCCAGGGTCTCGGGAAACACCATATATTTT,CASSLSRVSGNTIYF
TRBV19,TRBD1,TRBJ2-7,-,TGTGCCACCTCAGGGGGCGATCGCTACGAGCAGTACTTC,CATSGGDRYEQYF